The 10 T cell receptor beta chains below were found in one sample sequenced in a study of blood T cell repertoires in COVID-19. Repertoires were generated with immunoSEQ multiplex PCR, while TCRdb's copy carries only in-frame clones and drops some. The data contain under 200,000 clones, roughly 84% of them singletons. The specimen sequenced was peripheral blood. The source of these receptors is a woman older than 75 with acute or convalescent COVID-19.

This clone was observed a handful of times. The chain combines TRBV12-5 with TRBJ2-7, with 8 bases matching TRBD1. J was trimmed by 9 bases and V by 1 base; bases with no gene match: 5. Germline CDR1 is LGHNT and CDR2 is FRNRAP. The CDR3 runs to 13 residues. The CDR3 here is CASGLGTGFVQYF. CDR3 coding DNA: TGTGCTAGTGGTTTGGGGACAGGGTTTGTGCAGTACTTC.

This CDR3 reads CASSEGNGYTF. As DNA, the CDR3 is TGTGCCAGTTCGGAGGGGAATGGCTACACCTTC. V is TRBV6-5 and J is TRBJ1-2; TRBD1 might be the D (5 bases). The CDR3 contains 11 residues. CDR1 and CDR2 (germline): MNHEY, SVGAGI. V was shortened by 9 bases and J by 6 bases, with 11 bases between the two germline ends.

As DNA, the CDR3 is TGCAGCGTTGCTTGGGACAGAACCACAGATACGCAGTATTTT. The encoded protein is CSVAWDRTTDTQYF. The chain has TRBV29-1 and TRBJ2-3; 7 bases match TRBD1. Germline values: CDR1 SQVTM, CDR2 ANQGSEA. The CDR3 is 14 amino acids. J was trimmed by 2 bases and V by 4 bases; bases with no gene match: 6.

Comment on this clone: Other DNA sequences in the same sample also yield this CDR3. The V gene is TRBV29-1, the J gene TRBJ2-7; the D is unclear. Trimming stripped 6 bases from V and 3 bases from J, with 9 bases between. The CDR3 spans 11 residues. Germline CDR1 and CDR2: SQVTM and ANQGSEA. CDR3: CSVESGYEQYF. As DNA, the CDR3 is TGCAGCGTAGAATCAGGCTACGAGCAGTACTTC.

The chain has TRBV2 and TRBJ1-4; possibly TRBD1 for D (5 bases). V gave up 2 bases and J gave up 0 bases, with 10 bases separating them. Germline V gene data show CDR1 as SNHLY and CDR2 as FYNNEI. The CDR3 sequence is 16 residues long. The CDR3 sequence: CASSERTPTTNEKLFF. For the CDR3, the DNA is TGTGCCAGCAGTGAACGGACACCTACAACTAATGAAAAACTGTTTTTT.

The rearrangement links TRBV5-4 to TRBJ1-2, with TRBD1 matching over 11 bases. Germline trimming cut 4 bases from V and 5 bases from J; bases unmatched to any gene: 7. Germline lookup yields CDR1 SGHNT and CDR2 YYREEE (reference sequence). This CDR3 is built from 15 residues. The CDR3 here is CASSPDRGLGYGYTF. CDR3 nucleotides: TGTGCCAGCAGCCCGGACAGGGGGCTCGGGTATGGCTACACCTTC. The full variable domain, its missing parts supplied by reference TRBV5-4 and TRBJ1-2, is ETGVTQSPTHLIKTRGQQVTLRCSSQSGHNTVSWYQQALGQGPQFIFQYYREEENGRGNFPPRFSGLQFPNYSSELNVNALELDDSALYLCASSPDRGLGYGYTFGSGTRLTVV.

Points on this clone: Since a much larger clone is just one base distant, this may be a read error. This chain connects TRBV7-9 to TRBJ1-5; D remains unclear. Germline V gene sequence: CDR1 SEHNR, CDR2 FQNEAQ (reference sequence). This CDR3 is built from 14 residues. V was clipped by 1 base and J by 2 bases, with 6 bases between them. CDR3 nucleotide sequence: TGTGCCAGCAGCTTAGGGGGAGGCAATCAGCCCCAGCATTTT. It yields the protein CASSLGGGNQPQHF.

A few counts support this clone. V gene TRBV7-9 combines with J gene TRBJ2-3; 7 positions agree with TRBD2. Germline V lookup: CDR1 SEHNR, CDR2 FQNEAQ (reference sequence). The CDR3 loop spans 14 amino acids. V lost 3 bases and J lost 3; bases outside the gene matches: 3. The CDR3 sequence: CASSFMGGTDTQYF. The CDR3 DNA reads TGTGCCAGCAGCTTCATGGGGGGGACAGATACGCAGTATTTT. The complete variable domain, with remaining parts taken from reference TRBV7-9 and TRBJ2-3, reads DTGVSQNPRHKITKRGQNVTFRCDPISEHNRLYWYRQTLGQGPEFLTYFQNEAQLEKSRLLSDRFSAERPKGSFSTLEIQRTEQGDSAMYLCASSFMGGTDTQYFGPGTRLTVL.

J is TRBJ1-5 and V is TRBV19; D is unresolved. This CDR3 is built from 16 residues. The germline V gene has CDR1 LNHDA and CDR2 SQIVND (reference sequence). V was clipped by 1 base and J by 0 bases, with 10 bases between them. CDR3 amino acids: CASSIGGPYSNQPQHF. CDR3 sequence (DNA): TGTGCCAGTAGTATAGGTGGCCCTTATAGCAATCAGCCCCAGCATTTT.

CDR3 bases: TGCGCCAGCAGCATGATCGTACGGGACGAGCAGTACTTC. Translating it yields CASSMIVRDEQYF. The V and J genes are TRBV4-3 and TRBJ2-7; the D is unclear. The germline V gene has CDR1 LGHNA and CDR2 YSLEER. V lost 5 bases and J 5 bases, leaving 13 bases between the germline ends. The CDR3 is 13 residues long.